This TCR beta chain was obtained from a study of neoadjuvant anti-PD-1 for oral cavity cancer. The CDR3 consists of 14 residues. CDR1 is KGHSH and CDR2 is LQKENI in the germline V gene. V lost 6 bases to trimming and J lost 5 bases, with 13 bases between them. The method was immunoSEQ multiplex PCR; TCRdb's version includes in-frame clones alone and lacks a portion of them. Here the sample spans approximately 37,000 clones, approximately 40% being singletons. The sample's time point: after neoadjuvant nivolumab, at surgical resection. This sequence originates from a person between 40 and 80 years old with oral cavity squamous cell carcinoma. The source was tumor tissue, collected after nivolumab (anti-PD-1) treatment. The gene calls are TRBV18 and TRBJ1-4; possible D gene TRBD1, 5 bases. The CDR3 DNA is TGTGCCAGCTCGCCCGGGGCACAGAATGAAAAACTGTTTTTT. Translating gives CASSPGAQNEKLFF.